This is a list of T cell receptor beta chains from one sample in a study of T cell repertoires in cytomegalovirus infection. TCRdb called the reads again in MiXCR, with one record for every CDR3 protein. The table has roughly 250,000 distinct CDR3 sequences, about 20% seen once. The specimen was CD8+ T cells from PBMCs. Receptor source: a human donor in good health (CMV status not recorded). Some clones in this sample may be carry-over from other donors' samples. CDR3s include the opening cysteine and the closing phenylalanine or tryptophan. Each record gives: clone size, CDR3 length, V gene, D gene, CDR3 protein. D genes are given only for firm matches. For some rows the clone size is stated as once, few or many, or as a class when expanded; others skip it.

clone_size: few; cdr3_length: 15; v_call: TRBV5-1; d_call: TRBD2; cdr3_aa: CASSMRGGGGYEQYF
clone_size: .; cdr3_length: 16; v_call: TRBV19; d_call: TRBD1; cdr3_aa: CASSADRVGDHTEAFF
clone_size: .; cdr3_length: 15; v_call: TRBV29-1; d_call: TRBD2; cdr3_aa: CSVEGVRERERGQYF
clone_size: .; cdr3_length: 15; v_call: TRBV5-5; d_call: TRBD1; cdr3_aa: CASSSWLTGGDTQYF
clone_size: many; cdr3_length: 18; v_call: TRBV5-5; d_call: TRBD2; cdr3_aa: CASSPIAGVTSSYNEQFF
clone_size: .; cdr3_length: 12; v_call: TRBV10-3; d_call: .; cdr3_aa: CAISEPNTEAFF
clone_size: .; cdr3_length: 14; v_call: TRBV9; d_call: .; cdr3_aa: CASSPVGLIYEQYF
clone_size: few; cdr3_length: 10; v_call: TRBV20-1; d_call: .; cdr3_aa: CSANRNEQFF
clone_size: few; cdr3_length: 14; v_call: TRBV20-1; d_call: .; cdr3_aa: CSAAGPTEADTQYF
clone_size: many; cdr3_length: 14; v_call: TRBV11-2; d_call: .; cdr3_aa: CASSLAGIDYEQYF
clone_size: few; cdr3_length: 15; v_call: TRBV6-5; d_call: .; cdr3_aa: CASSYSSGNTGELFF
clone_size: few; cdr3_length: 17; v_call: TRBV4-2; d_call: .; cdr3_aa: CASSQERFRQVPYEQYF
clone_size: few; cdr3_length: 12; v_call: TRBV7-9; d_call: .; cdr3_aa: CASLGNTGELFF
clone_size: .; cdr3_length: 13; v_call: TRBV12-3/TRBV12-4; d_call: .; cdr3_aa: CASRDTSYNEQFF
clone_size: .; cdr3_length: 18; v_call: TRBV7-8; d_call: TRBD1; cdr3_aa: CASSLFVRGAYSNQPQHF
clone_size: few; cdr3_length: 11; v_call: TRBV5-6; d_call: .; cdr3_aa: CASSFLDEQFF
clone_size: many; cdr3_length: 17; v_call: TRBV12-3/TRBV12-4; d_call: .; cdr3_aa: CASSTGPLAGAGNTIYF
clone_size: .; cdr3_length: 17; v_call: TRBV7-9; d_call: TRBD1; cdr3_aa: CASSLLHRDRNYNEQFF
clone_size: few; cdr3_length: 15; v_call: TRBV6-2/TRBV6-3; d_call: TRBD2; cdr3_aa: CASSYSGTSGNEQFF
clone_size: many; cdr3_length: 14; v_call: TRBV28; d_call: .; cdr3_aa: CASSLLAQYQPQHF
clone_size: .; cdr3_length: 15; v_call: TRBV27; d_call: TRBD2; cdr3_aa: CASSLAGYSTDTQYF
clone_size: .; cdr3_length: 16; v_call: TRBV6-6; d_call: .; cdr3_aa: CASSYSVTGSYNEQFF
clone_size: .; cdr3_length: 15; v_call: TRBV2; d_call: .; cdr3_aa: CASRESRGGGTEAFF
clone_size: many; cdr3_length: 15; v_call: TRBV7-9; d_call: .; cdr3_aa: CASRPTGAGTDTQYF
clone_size: many; cdr3_length: 12; v_call: TRBV7-9; d_call: TRBD2; cdr3_aa: CAAGRGYNEQFF
clone_size: few; cdr3_length: 16; v_call: TRBV12-5; d_call: TRBD1; cdr3_aa: CASGSNGQGLNQPQHF
clone_size: few; cdr3_length: 10; v_call: TRBV2; d_call: .; cdr3_aa: CASTGYGYTF
clone_size: many; cdr3_length: 13; v_call: TRBV7-9; d_call: .; cdr3_aa: CASSFGGTETQYF
clone_size: few; cdr3_length: 16; v_call: TRBV7-9; d_call: TRBD2; cdr3_aa: CASSLESSGVTGELFF
clone_size: .; cdr3_length: 12; v_call: TRBV5-4; d_call: TRBD2; cdr3_aa: CASSWGGHEQFF
clone_size: .; cdr3_length: 19; v_call: TRBV10-3; d_call: .; cdr3_aa: CAISESGRETGYSNQPQHF
clone_size: .; cdr3_length: 12; v_call: TRBV28; d_call: .; cdr3_aa: CASSFEGGTQYF